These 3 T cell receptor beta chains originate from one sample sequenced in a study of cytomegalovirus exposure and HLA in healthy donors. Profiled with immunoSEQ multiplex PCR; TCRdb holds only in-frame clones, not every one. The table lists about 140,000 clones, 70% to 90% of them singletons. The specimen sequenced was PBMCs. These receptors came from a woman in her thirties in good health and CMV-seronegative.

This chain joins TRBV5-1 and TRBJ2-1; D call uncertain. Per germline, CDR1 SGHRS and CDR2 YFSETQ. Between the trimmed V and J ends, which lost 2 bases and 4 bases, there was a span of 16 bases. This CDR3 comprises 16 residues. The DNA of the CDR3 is TGCGCCAGCAGCTTACAGACCATGTTACCTTACAATGAGCAGTTCTTC. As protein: CASSLQTMLPYNEQFF.

The CDR3 loop reads CASSTGTTAHTDTQYF. The CDR3 DNA reads TGTGCCAGCAGCACAGGGACCACTGCCCACACAGATACGCAGTATTTT. This chain links TRBV5-8 with TRBJ2-3; the D gene is possibly TRBD1 (6 bases). The germline CDR1 and CDR2 sequences are SGHTS and YDEGEE. The CDR3 is made up of 16 amino acids. V gave up 4 bases and J gave up 2 bases, with 17 bases separating them.

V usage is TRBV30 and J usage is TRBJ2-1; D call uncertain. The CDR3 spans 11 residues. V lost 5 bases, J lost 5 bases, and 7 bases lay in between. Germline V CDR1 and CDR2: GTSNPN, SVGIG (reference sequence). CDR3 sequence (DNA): TGTGCCTGGTACCGGGACAATGAGCAGTTCTTC. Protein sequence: CAWYRDNEQFF.